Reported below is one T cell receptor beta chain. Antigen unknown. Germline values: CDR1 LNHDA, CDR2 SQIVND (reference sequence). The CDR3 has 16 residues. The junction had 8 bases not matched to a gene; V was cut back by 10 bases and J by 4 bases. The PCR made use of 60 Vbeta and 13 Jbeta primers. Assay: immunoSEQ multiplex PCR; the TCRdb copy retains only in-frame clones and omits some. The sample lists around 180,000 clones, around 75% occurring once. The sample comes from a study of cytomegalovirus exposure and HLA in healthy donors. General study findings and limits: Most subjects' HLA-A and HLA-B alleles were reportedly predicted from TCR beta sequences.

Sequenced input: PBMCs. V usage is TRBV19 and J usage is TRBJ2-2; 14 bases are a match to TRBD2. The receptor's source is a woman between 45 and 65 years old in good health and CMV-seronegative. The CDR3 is CATRTSGRMGTGELFF. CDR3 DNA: TGTGCCACCCGGACTAGCGGGAGGATGGGCACCGGGGAGCTGTTTTTT. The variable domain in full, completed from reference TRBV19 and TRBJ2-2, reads DGGITQSPKYLFRKEGQNVTLSCEQNLNHDAMYWYRQDPGQGLRLIYYSQIVNDFQKGDIAEGYSVSREKKESFPLTVTSAQKNPTAFYLCATRTSGRMGTGELFFGEGSRLTVL.